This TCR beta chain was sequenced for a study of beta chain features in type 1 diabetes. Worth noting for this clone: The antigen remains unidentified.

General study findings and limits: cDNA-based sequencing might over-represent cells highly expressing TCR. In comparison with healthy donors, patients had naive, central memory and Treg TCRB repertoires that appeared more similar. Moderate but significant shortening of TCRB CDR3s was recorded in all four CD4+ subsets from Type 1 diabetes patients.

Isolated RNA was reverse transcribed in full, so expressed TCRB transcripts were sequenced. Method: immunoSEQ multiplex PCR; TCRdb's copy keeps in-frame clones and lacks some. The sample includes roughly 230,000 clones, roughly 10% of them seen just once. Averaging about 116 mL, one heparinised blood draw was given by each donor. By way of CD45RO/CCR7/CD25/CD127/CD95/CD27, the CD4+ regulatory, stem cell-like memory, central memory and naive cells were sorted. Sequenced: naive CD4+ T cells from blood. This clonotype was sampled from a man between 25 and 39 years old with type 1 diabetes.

The CDR3 loop reads CASSSSGAGNTIYF. CDR3 nucleotide sequence: TGTGCCAGCAGCTCCTCGGGTGCTGGAAACACCATATATTTT. The chain recombines TRBV5-6 with TRBJ1-3; D remains unclear. This CDR3 region has 14 residues. The V and J ends lost 3 bases and 2 bases respectively, with 9 bases between them. Germline CDR1 and CDR2: SGHDT and YYEEEE.